This entry is about one T cell receptor beta chain. What it binds is unknown. This CDR3 is 13 amino acids long. Germline trimming cut 3 bases from V and 7 bases from J; bases unmatched to any gene: 3. Germline values: CDR1 MDHEN, CDR2 SYDVKM. The sample belongs to a study of cytomegalovirus exposure and HLA in healthy donors. Study-wide points: Most TCR beta V segments were productive about 90% or about 30% of the time in an earlier analysis.

Donors were ostensibly healthy at sampling, although undocumented immune exposures were probable. PCR was performed using 60 Vbeta and 13 Jbeta primers. Sequencing used immunoSEQ multiplex PCR; TCRdb keeps in-frame clones, though not all of them. The table includes 85,000 to 100,000 clones, about 87% detected once. The receptor comes from a man aged 18 to 35 in good health and CMV-seronegative. Sequencing used PBMCs. The chain is built from TRBV28 and TRBJ2-3; 8 nucleotides match TRBD1. CDR3 loop: CASSFDRGYTQYF. As DNA, the CDR3 is TGTGCCAGCAGTTTCGACAGGGGATATACGCAGTATTTT.